Given below is one TCR beta chain in context. This clonotype was seen a handful of times. The antigen it binds to is not known. No qualities accompany the bases; no much larger clone lies one base away. This specimen comes from a study of blood T cells in healthy people across ages (dated by TCRdb to between 2014 and 2016). About the investigation overall: In model experiments, roughly one uniquely barcoded TCR beta cDNA molecule per two T cells was captured by template switching. Age-related changes in TCR beta repertoire diversity were measured in the study by deep sequencing normalized with unique cDNA molecular identifiers. To avoid experimental bias, donors of different ages were distributed randomly across sequencing lanes. For two donors (one aged 18 to 30 and one aged 80 or older), the study analyzed two additional independent replicas of 1 million unique cDNA reads from the same blood draw. The donors were split into four age groups: young (average around 16 years), middle-aged (roughly 39), aged (over 55) and long-lived (over 75).

The germline V gene gives CDR1 as KGHDR and CDR2 as SFDVKD. The CDR3 goes from the cysteine to the phenylalanine over 14 residues. The retained sequence is limited to the CDR3, 42 bases, with the frame set at the first base. The junction shows trimming of 11 bases on V and 10 bases on J, and the gene matches do not reach 9 bases of it. Results the study describes overall, beyond this receptor: The percentage of naive T cells measured by flow cytometry correlated strongly with observed TCR beta diversity. Observed TCR beta diversity per million T cells fell roughly linearly with age, and a significant reduction was already apparent by age roughly 40. Bulk unsorted PBMC profiling prevented conclusive comparison of naive and antigen-experienced compartments. Compared with the aged group, the long-lived group had more naive CD4+ T cells, fewer expanded clones and increased TCR diversity, a pattern suggesting age selection. Because donor CMV infection status was unknown, age-related changes in expanded clonotypes were potentially confounded. Estimates of total diversity based on one million sequenced T cells were considered lower bounds and underestimates.

Receptor amplification or capture employed 5' RACE. TCRdb lists the instrument as Illumina HiSeq 2500. A second about 7 to 12 cycle PCR used a sample-barcoded 5' primer and a J-beta primer mix. A unique molecular identifier was introduced onto each TCR beta cDNA molecule by a template-switch 5' adaptor carrying 12 random nucleotides. Each sample yielded at least 2.5 million CDR3-containing paired-end reads. First-strand cDNA was synthesized from all RNA with the Mint cDNA synthesis kit, primed by a TRBC-specific oligonucleotide. Following uracil-DNA glycosylase treatment, a first 18-cycle PCR with universal primers M1SS and BC2_uni_R was performed on all cDNA. The paper's data handling went like this. For normalization, 1 million high-quality reads, each with a distinct molecular identifier, were randomly selected from each sample. Instead of being binned into consensus sequences, reads that shared molecular identifiers were thrown out. MiTCR, run with a Q25 quality threshold and the strictest error-elimination algorithm, handled CDR3 identification, clonotype clustering and error correction. A nonparametric unseen species model using Euler transformation provided a lower-bound estimate of total TCR beta diversity. TCRdb reprocessed the public reads (quality trimming at Q25 with fastp, clone calling with MiXCR) and kept in-frame beta chains. Rows with a matching CDR3 protein are joined into one entry that keeps the most common DNA and genes. V and J calls and clone size were set by TCRdb, not the authors. Counted in this sample were around 1,500,000 distinct CDR3 sequences; roughly 30% of them appeared once. Jointly, the top ten make up about 8% of the sample.

Systemically healthy Caucasian individuals from Russia, 39 in total and aged about 6 to 95 years, were included as donors. About 9.1 milliliters of peripheral blood were collected from each donor into EDTA-treated Vacutainer tubes. PBMCs were isolated by Ficoll-Paque density-gradient centrifugation, with at least 6 million obtained per sample. Total RNA was extracted from PBMCs with Trizol reagent, with at least 6 micrograms obtained per sample. For every donor, an aliquot of PBMCs went through flow cytometry to measure the percentages of naive CD45RAhigh/CD27high T cells. What was sequenced was blood. This clonotype originated in a woman aged 30 to 39 in good health. This sequence uses TRBV24-1 and TRBJ2-1, with 14 middle bases fitting TRBD2. The DNA sequence is given as TGTGCCATTGGGACTAGCGGGAGTTCAGGGGAGCAGTTCTTC. This yields the protein CAIGTSGSSGEQFF.